One sample yielded the 9 T cell receptor beta chains listed below, sequenced in a study of shared clonotypes between healthy human individuals. Sequencing used immunoSEQ multiplex PCR; TCRdb keeps in-frame clones, though not all of them. This sample has 450,000 to 500,000 clones, with about 84% found just once. The sequenced material came from PBMCs. Receptors originate from a woman between 40 and 55 years old in good health. Some clones in this sample may be carry-over from other donors' samples.

The rearrangement joins TRBV5-8 to TRBJ2-1; TRBD2 aligns across 14 bases. Germline values: CDR1 SGHTS, CDR2 YDEGEE. With 4 bases clipped from V and 9 bases from J, the junction kept 6 bases outside the gene matches. This CDR3 contains 15 residues. The CDR3 bases are TGTGCCAGCAGCCACGGGACTAGCGGGAGCAGTGAGCAGTTCTTC. It encodes CASSHGTSGSSEQFF.

The genes are TRBV9 and TRBJ2-7, with D hard to call. Trimming took off 4 bases at V and 3 bases at J, with 14 bases between the two ends. Germline V CDR1 and CDR2: SGDLS, YYNGEE. The CDR3 is 14 amino acids. CDR3 sequence (DNA): TGTGCCAGCAGCACACGGGCTCAGAGCTACGAGCAGTACTTC. Translated: CASSTRAQSYEQYF.

About this clone itself: It is likely a read error: a sequence one base away is far more abundant. The identical CDR3 is also encoded by other nucleotide sequences in the sample. CDR3 DNA sequence: TGTGCCAGCAGCACATGGACTAGCGTGACGCACGAGCAGTACTTC. It encodes CASSTWTSVTHEQYF. The chain couples TRBV5-4 to TRBJ2-7, with 9 nucleotides matching TRBD2. Unmatched junction bases numbered 10, after V lost 4 bases and J lost 5 bases. Germline CDR1 is SGHNT and CDR2 is YYREEE (reference sequence). There are 15 residues in the CDR3.

The chain combines TRBV18 with TRBJ2-4; 7 nucleotides agree with TRBD1. The CDR3 is made up of 18 amino acids. V trimming: 5 bases; J trimming: 0 bases; junction bases outside the gene matches: 13. Germline-derived CDR1 and CDR2 are KGHSH and LQKENI. The CDR3 sequence: CASSDRWTGDLAKNIQYF. DNA for the CDR3: TGTGCCAGCTCAGACCGCTGGACAGGAGACCTAGCCAAAAACATTCAGTACTTC.

The chain recombines TRBV6-4 with TRBJ2-1; 11 bases align to TRBD2. The CDR3 is made up of 15 amino acids. Trimming cost V 3 bases and J 9 bases; bases outside gene matches: 7. CDR1 MRHNA and CDR2 SNTAGT come from the germline V gene. CDR3 sequence reads: CASSERTSGSTEQFF. The CDR3 region has the DNA TGTGCCAGCAGTGAGCGGACTAGCGGGTCTACTGAGCAGTTCTTC.

The rearrangement uses TRBV5-1 and TRBJ2-5, with TRBD1 as a possible D gene (6 bases). The CDR3 runs to 13 residues. CDR1 SGHRS and CDR2 YFSETQ come from the germline V gene. Trimming took off 1 base at V and 4 bases at J, with 8 bases between the two ends. The CDR3 reads CASSLWGRETQYF. CDR3 coding DNA: TGCGCCAGCAGCTTGTGGGGGCGAGAGACCCAGTACTTC.

Points on this clone: This likely came from a read error, as a far larger clone is one base away. The chain is built from TRBV5-1 and TRBJ2-7, with D hard to call. The germline CDR1 and CDR2 sequences are SGHRS and YFSETQ. This CDR3 is built from 14 residues. The V and J ends lost 4 bases and 5 bases respectively, with 16 bases between them. CDR3 protein: CASSLNSPADEQYF. CDR3 nucleotide sequence: TGCGCCAGCAGCCTTAACAGCCCCGCCGACGAGCAGTACTTC.

Remarks on this clone: Additional DNA sequences in this sample encode the identical CDR3. The chain couples TRBV5-1 to TRBJ1-5, with D uncertain. Trimming removed 2 bases from V and 0 bases from J, with 6 bases in between. Germline V gene sequence: CDR1 SGHRS, CDR2 YFSETQ. The CDR3 covers 14 residues. The CDR3, as DNA: TGCGCCAGCAGCTTAGGCTATAGCAATCAGCCCCAGCATTTT. The encoded protein is CASSLGYSNQPQHF.

The CDR3 bases are TGTGCCAGCAGGGACACTATCTACGAGCAGTACTTC. Its protein is CASRDTIYEQYF. V usage is TRBV6-1 and J usage is TRBJ2-7, with TRBD1 as a possible D gene (5 bases). V was clipped by 6 bases and J by 3 bases, with 9 bases between them. CDR1 and CDR2 (germline): MNHNS, SASEGT. The CDR3 runs to 12 residues.